The 21 T cell receptor beta chains listed next were all sequenced from one sample in a study of shared clonotypes between healthy human individuals. Some clones are missing from TCRdb's copy, which holds only in-frame ones; the method was immunoSEQ multiplex PCR. Of 700,000 or so clones listed, about two thirds are singletons. Sequencing was done on a sample of memory CD4+ T cells sorted from blood. Subset indicated: CD45RA-negative fraction. The receptors stem from a young woman in good health.

There are a few counts of this clone. This chain uses TRBV7-2 with TRBJ2-3; TRBD1 matches 7 bases. This CDR3 is 14 amino acids long. The germline gives CDR1 SGHTA, CDR2 FQGNSA. Trimming removed 6 bases from V and 3 bases from J; junction bases left unmatched: 6. The CDR3 nucleotides are TGTGCCAGCAGGACGAGACAGGGAACAGATACGCAGTATTTT. Residues: CASRTRQGTDTQYF.

CDR3 residues: CASRTQQGGRDTQYF. As DNA, the CDR3 is TGTGCCAGCAGAACCCAACAGGGGGGGAGAGATACGCAGTATTTT. J is TRBJ2-3 and V is TRBV28; D may be TRBD1 (8 bases). V lost 6 bases and J lost 5, with 18 bases in between. CDR1 MDHEN and CDR2 SYDVKM come from the germline V gene. The CDR3 runs 15 residues.

This chain connects TRBV11-2 to TRBJ2-4; either TRBD1 or TRBD2 may supply D (5 bases each). Trimming pared 3 bases from V and 8 bases from J, leaving 23 bases between. Looked up from germline, CDR1 is SGHAT and CDR2 is FQNNGV. The CDR3 runs to 17 residues. The CDR3 DNA reads as TGTGCCAGCAGCTTGGGCGGAGTGGGACCCCAGAAAGACATTCAGTACTTC. Amino acids: CASSLGGVGPQKDIQYF.

The chain joins TRBV6-6 to TRBJ2-1, with 12 bases matching TRBD2. The ends lost 0 bases at V and 6 bases at J; junction bases unmatched: 3. CDR1 is MNHNY and CDR2 is SVGAGI in the germline V gene (reference sequence). The CDR3 sequence is 16 residues long. The CDR3 sequence is CASSYSASGRANEQFF. The CDR3 DNA follows: TGTGCCAGCAGTTACTCTGCTAGCGGGAGGGCCAATGAGCAGTTCTTC.

The chain has TRBV7-2 and TRBJ2-7; no definite D call. Germline V gene sequence: CDR1 SGHTA, CDR2 FQGNSA. The CDR3 contains 14 residues. Between the trimmed V and J ends, which lost 1 base and 6 bases, there was a span of 13 bases. CDR3 sequence (DNA): TGTGCCAGCAGCTTAGTTGGGCCCACCGGCGAGCAGTACTTC. This translates into CASSLVGPTGEQYF.

This clone was seen repeatedly, ten times or more. This rearrangement joins TRBV28 to TRBJ1-3, with D unresolved. The CDR3 spans 15 residues. V was pared by 7 bases and J by 2 bases, with 15 bases between. Germline V gives CDR1 MDHEN, CDR2 SYDVKM. The CDR3 DNA reads TGTGCCAGCACCATGGGGATATTCACTGGAAACACCATATATTTT. It translates to CASTMGIFTGNTIYF.

This chain connects TRBV11-2 to TRBJ2-1; no firm D call. This CDR3 is built from 15 residues. CDR1 SGHAT and CDR2 FQNNGV come from the germline V gene. Trimming stripped 5 bases from V and 8 bases from J, with 19 bases between. CDR3 DNA: TGTGCCAGCAGCCCTTACAACGGCGGTAGGGATGAGCAGTTCTTC. It encodes CASSPYNGGRDEQFF. Variable domain in full (rest from reference TRBV11-2 and TRBJ2-1): EAGVAQSPRYKIIEKRQSVAFWCNPISGHATLYWYQQILGQGPKLLIQFQNNGVVDDSQLPKDRFSAERLKGVDSTLKIQPAKLEDSAVYLCASSPYNGGRDEQFFGPGTRLTVL.

This clone was counted a few times. The V and J genes are TRBV10-1 and TRBJ1-1; D is uncertain. The germline CDR1 and CDR2 sequences are WNHNN and SYGVQD (reference sequence). This CDR3 is 12 amino acids long. Trimming removed 7 bases at V and 2 bases at J, with 8 bases between. DNA of the CDR3: TGCGCCAGCAAAGGGTTCAACACTGAAGCTTTCTTT. The encoded protein is CASKGFNTEAFF.

The chain is built from TRBV28 and TRBJ2-7; possible D gene TRBD1, 5 bases. V lost 1 base and J 3 bases, leaving 10 bases between the germline ends. The CDR3 extends over 14 amino acids. Germline V gives CDR1 MDHEN, CDR2 SYDVKM. The CDR3 loop reads CASSLSRVNYEQYF. The CDR3 DNA reads TGTGCCAGCAGTTTATCCAGGGTGAACTACGAGCAGTACTTC.

V and J are TRBV7-9 and TRBJ2-7; 7 bases match TRBD1. J lost 7 bases, V lost 2 bases, and 8 bases had no gene match. The CDR3 totals 14 residues. Germline CDR1 SEHNR, CDR2 FQNEAQ (reference sequence). CDR3 in amino acids: CASSLWTGKNEQYF. Written as DNA, the CDR3 is TGTGCCAGCAGCTTATGGACAGGTAAAAATGAGCAGTACTTC.

The chain combines TRBV5-1 with TRBJ2-3; 9 bases agree with TRBD1. Germline CDR1 and CDR2: SGHRS and YFSETQ. J lost 2 bases, V lost 3 bases, and 4 bases had no gene match. The CDR3 consists of 15 residues. In nucleotides, the CDR3 is TGCGCCAGCAGCTCGGGACAGGGACTCACAGATACGCAGTATTTT. It is translated as CASSSGQGLTDTQYF. Complete variable domain (other parts from reference TRBV5-1 and TRBJ2-3): KAGVTQTPRYLIKTRGQQVTLSCSPISGHRSVSWYQQTPGQGLQFLFEYFSETQRNKGNFPGRFSGRQFSNSRSEMNVSTLELGDSALYLCASSSGQGLTDTQYFGPGTRLTVL.

J is TRBJ2-1 and V is TRBV4-1; TRBD2 might be the D (6 bases). Germline values: CDR1 MGHRA, CDR2 YSYEKL. The V end lost 2 bases, the J end lost 5 bases, and 13 bases lay between the germline ends. This CDR3 has 15 amino acids. The CDR3 nucleotides read TGCGCCAGCAGCCAACCGGGGACTTCTAACAATGAGCAGTTCTTC. Protein sequence: CASSQPGTSNNEQFF.

This clone showed up just a few times. This chain joins TRBV7-9 and TRBJ2-1, with D possibly matching TRBD1 (6 bases). The CDR3 is 12 amino acids. The germline V and J ends were trimmed by 4 bases and 13 bases, with 14 bases remaining between them. Germline-derived CDR1 and CDR2 are SEHNR and FQNEAQ (reference sequence). CDR3 loop: CASSSGQSPQFF. The CDR3 nucleotides read TGTGCCAGCAGCTCCGGACAGTCGCCCCAGTTCTTC.

The DNA for the CDR3 is TGTGCCACCCGAGGGAATTCCTACGAGCAGTACTTC. As protein: CATRGNSYEQYF. The gene calls are TRBV6-6 and TRBJ2-7; possible D gene TRBD2, 5 bases. CDR3 length equals 12 residues. Germline-derived CDR1 and CDR2 are MNHNY and SVGAGI (reference sequence). V was clipped by 10 bases and J by 1 base, with 11 bases between them.

The rearrangement uses TRBV30 and TRBJ2-7; D unclear. Germline CDR1 and CDR2: GTSNPN and SVGIG (reference sequence). There are 14 residues in the CDR3. V lost 3 bases, J lost 0 bases, and 12 bases lay in between. The CDR3 DNA follows: TGTGCCTGGAGAGAAAGCTACAACTCCTACGAGCAGTACTTC. It translates to CAWRESYNSYEQYF.

This chain uses TRBV7-2 with TRBJ2-7; the D is unclear. The germline CDR1 and CDR2 sequences are SGHTA and FQGNSA. Trimming took 2 bases from V and 9 from J, leaving 8 bases between them. The CDR3 loop spans 11 amino acids. The CDR3 DNA reads TGTGCCAGCAGCTTATCCCAAGTGCAGTACTTC. Translating gives CASSLSQVQYF. The variable domain in full, with the rest retrieved from reference TRBV7-2 and TRBJ2-7, is GAGVSQSPSNKVTEKGKDVELRCDPISGHTALYWYRQSLGQGLEFLIYFQGNSAPDKSGLPSDRFSAERTGGSVSTLTIQRTQQEDSAVYLCASSLSQVQYFGPGTRLTVT.

The V call is TRBV28, the J call TRBJ2-7; TRBD2 matches 8 bases. Unmatched junction bases numbered 14, after V lost 10 bases and J lost 3 bases. The CDR3 runs 15 residues. CDR1 and CDR2 from the germline V gene are MDHEN and SYDVKM. The CDR3 nucleotides are TGTGCCACCCACCCCCCCACTAGCGGCAACTACGAGCAGTACTTC. Translated, it gives CATHPPTSGNYEQYF.

The chain uses TRBV5-4 and TRBJ1-1; perhaps TRBD1 as D (5 bases). The germline V gene encodes CDR1 SGHNT and CDR2 YYREEE (reference sequence). The CDR3 length is 13 residues. V was pared by 4 bases and J by 6 bases, with 13 bases between. In nucleotides, the CDR3 is TGTGCCAGCAGCCAAGAGGGGTTCGCTGAAGCTTTCTTT. Encoded protein: CASSQEGFAEAFF.

The CDR3 coding sequence is TGTGCCAGCAGCGGCGGAGGCACACATTACGTTAATGAGCAGTACTTC. Its translation is CASSGGGTHYVNEQYF. The chain employs TRBV5-4 and TRBJ2-7; tentatively, D is TRBD2 (5 bases). The germline CDR1 and CDR2 sequences are SGHNT and YYREEE (reference sequence). The CDR3 covers 16 residues. V was cut by 4 bases and J by 7 bases, with 24 bases left in between.

This clone was detected ten times or more. The CDR3 is CATRPQTGELFF. The DNA of the CDR3 is TGTGCCACACGGCCCCAGACCGGGGAGCTGTTTTTT. The genes are TRBV6-6 and TRBJ2-2, with D hard to call. Between the trimmed V and J ends, which lost 10 bases and 5 bases, there was a span of 11 bases. CDR3 length equals 12 residues. CDR1 MNHNY and CDR2 SVGAGI come from the germline V gene (reference sequence).

The rearrangement links TRBV6-1 to TRBJ2-6; D remains unclear. This CDR3 contains 13 residues. Per the germline V gene, CDR1 is MNHNS and CDR2 is SASEGT. Trimming pared 8 bases from V and 4 bases from J, leaving 9 bases between. CDR3 nucleotide sequence: TGTGCCAGCGACCCTACCGGGGCCAACGTCCTGACTTTC. Its protein product is CASDPTGANVLTF.